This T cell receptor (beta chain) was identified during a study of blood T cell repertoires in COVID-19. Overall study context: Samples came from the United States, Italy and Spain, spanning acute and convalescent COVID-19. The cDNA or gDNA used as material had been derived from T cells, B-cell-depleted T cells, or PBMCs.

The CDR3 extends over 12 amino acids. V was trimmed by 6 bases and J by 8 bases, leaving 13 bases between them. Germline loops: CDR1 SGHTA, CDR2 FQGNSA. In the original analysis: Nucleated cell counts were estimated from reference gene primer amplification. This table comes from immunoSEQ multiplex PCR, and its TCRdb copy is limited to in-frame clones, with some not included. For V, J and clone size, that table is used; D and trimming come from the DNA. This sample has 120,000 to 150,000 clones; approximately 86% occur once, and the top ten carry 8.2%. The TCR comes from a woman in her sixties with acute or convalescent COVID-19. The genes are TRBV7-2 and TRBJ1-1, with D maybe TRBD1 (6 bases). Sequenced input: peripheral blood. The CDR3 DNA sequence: TGTGCCAGCAGTCTAGGGGGGGGAGAAGCTTTCTTT. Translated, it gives CASSLGGGEAFF.